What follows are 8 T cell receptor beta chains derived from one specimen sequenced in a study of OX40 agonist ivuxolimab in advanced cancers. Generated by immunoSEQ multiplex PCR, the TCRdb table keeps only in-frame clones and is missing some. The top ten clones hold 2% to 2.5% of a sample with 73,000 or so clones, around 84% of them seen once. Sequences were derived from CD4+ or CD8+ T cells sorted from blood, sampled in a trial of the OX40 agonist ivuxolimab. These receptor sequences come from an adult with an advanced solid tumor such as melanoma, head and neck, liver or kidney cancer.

CDR3 protein: CAWSYTTAAYGYTF. The DNA of the CDR3 is TGTGCCTGGAGTTATACGACAGCCGCCTATGGCTACACCTTC. V usage is TRBV30 and J usage is TRBJ1-2; D might be TRBD1 (5 bases). There are 14 residues in the CDR3. V was cut by 2 bases and J by 4 bases, with 14 bases left in between. Per germline, CDR1 GTSNPN and CDR2 SVGIG (reference sequence).

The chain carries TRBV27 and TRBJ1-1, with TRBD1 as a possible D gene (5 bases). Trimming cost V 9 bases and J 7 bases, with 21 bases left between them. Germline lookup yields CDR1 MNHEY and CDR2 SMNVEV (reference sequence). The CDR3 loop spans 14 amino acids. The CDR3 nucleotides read TGTGCCAGTTCGGACACCCCGGTAACTATTGAAGCTTTCTTT. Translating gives CASSDTPVTIEAFF.

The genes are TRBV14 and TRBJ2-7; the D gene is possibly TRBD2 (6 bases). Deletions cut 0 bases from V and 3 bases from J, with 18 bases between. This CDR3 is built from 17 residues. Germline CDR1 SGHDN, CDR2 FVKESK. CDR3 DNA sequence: TGTGCCAGCAGCCAAGAAGGGCGAGCGGGCCCCCGCTACGAGCAGTACTTC. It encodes CASSQEGRAGPRYEQYF.

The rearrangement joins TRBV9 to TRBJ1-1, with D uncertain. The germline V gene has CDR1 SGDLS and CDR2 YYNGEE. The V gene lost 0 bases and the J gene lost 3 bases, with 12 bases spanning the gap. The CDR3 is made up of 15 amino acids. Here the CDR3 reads CASSVDVAADTEAFF. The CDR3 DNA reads TGTGCCAGCAGCGTAGACGTTGCGGCGGACACTGAAGCTTTCTTT. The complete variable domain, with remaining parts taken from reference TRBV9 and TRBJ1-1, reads DSGVTQTPKHLITATGQRVTLRCSPRSGDLSVYWYQQSLDQGLQFLIQYYNGEERAKGNILERFSAQQFPDLHSELNLSSLELGDSALYFCASSVDVAADTEAFFGQGTRLTVV.

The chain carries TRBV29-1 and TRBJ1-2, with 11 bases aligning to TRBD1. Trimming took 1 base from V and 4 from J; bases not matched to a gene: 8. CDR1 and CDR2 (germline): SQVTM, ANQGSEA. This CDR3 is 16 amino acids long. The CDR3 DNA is TGCAGCGTTGAAGCCTCGCCCGGGACAGGGGGCTATGGCTACACCTTC. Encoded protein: CSVEASPGTGGYGYTF. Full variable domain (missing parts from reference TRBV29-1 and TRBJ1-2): SAVISQKPSRDICQRGTSLTIQCQVDSQVTMMFWYRQQPGQSLTLIATANQGSEATYESGFVIDKFPISRPNLTFSTLTVSNMSPEDSSIYLCSVEASPGTGGYGYTFGSGTRLTVV.

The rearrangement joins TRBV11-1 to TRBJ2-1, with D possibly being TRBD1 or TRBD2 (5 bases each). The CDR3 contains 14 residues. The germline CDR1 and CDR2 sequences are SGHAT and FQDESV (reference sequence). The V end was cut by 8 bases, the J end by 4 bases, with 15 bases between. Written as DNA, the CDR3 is TGTGCCAGCGAACCCGGGACGGCATACAATGAGCAGTTCTTC. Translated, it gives CASEPGTAYNEQFF. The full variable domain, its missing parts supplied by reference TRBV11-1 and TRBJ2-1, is EAEVAQSPRYKITEKSQAVAFWCDPISGHATLYWYRQILGQGPELLVQFQDESVVDDSQLPKDRFSAERLKGVDSTLKIQPAELGDSAMYLCASEPGTAYNEQFFGPGTRLTVL.

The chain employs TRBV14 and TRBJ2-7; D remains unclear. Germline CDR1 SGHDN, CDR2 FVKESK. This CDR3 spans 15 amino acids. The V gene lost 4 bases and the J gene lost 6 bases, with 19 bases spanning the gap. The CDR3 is CASSPGPDLKGEQYF. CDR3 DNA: TGTGCCAGCAGCCCTGGGCCGGACCTTAAGGGCGAGCAGTACTTC.

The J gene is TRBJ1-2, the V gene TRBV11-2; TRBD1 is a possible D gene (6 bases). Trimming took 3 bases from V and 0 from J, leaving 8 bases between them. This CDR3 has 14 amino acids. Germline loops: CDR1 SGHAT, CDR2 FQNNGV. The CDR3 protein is CASSFTGPNYGYTF. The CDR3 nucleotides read TGTGCCAGCAGCTTTACAGGGCCTAACTATGGCTACACCTTC.